The 15 T cell receptor beta chains below all came from one sample that was sequenced in a study of technical replicates of blood from a few donors. The table came from immunoSEQ multiplex PCR; TCRdb's copy has only in-frame clones and leaves some out. Of about 50,000 clones in the sample, approximately 90% were seen once. Sequences were obtained from PBMCs. The receptors were sampled from a human donor in good health. Some clones in this sample may be carry-over from other donors' samples.

This clone came up once. The V and J genes are TRBV5-4 and TRBJ1-1; no reliable D call. Germline CDR1 and CDR2: SGHNT and YYREEE (reference sequence). The CDR3 has 15 residues. V was cut by 0 bases and J by 1 base, with 10 bases left in between. This CDR3 reads CASSLGGLGNTEAFF. The CDR3 bases are TGTGCCAGCAGCTTGGGCGGGTTAGGGAACACTGAAGCTTTCTTT.

V usage is TRBV5-1 and J usage is TRBJ1-6; D unclear. V was shortened by 4 bases and J by 5 bases, with 10 bases between the two germline ends. The germline gives CDR1 SGHRS, CDR2 YFSETQ. The CDR3 is 14 residues long. CDR3 loop: CASSGEKNNSPLHF. CDR3 DNA: TGCGCCAGCAGCGGGGAGAAAAATAATTCACCCCTCCACTTT.

The gene calls are TRBV7-9 and TRBJ1-5; TRBD1 might be the D (5 bases). V gave up 1 base and J gave up 7 bases, with 11 bases separating them. The CDR3 covers 14 residues. Germline CDR1 and CDR2: SEHNR and FQNEAQ (reference sequence). DNA of the CDR3: TGTGCCAGCAGCTTAGAGGGGTATGGACAGCCCCAGCATTTT. It yields the protein CASSLEGYGQPQHF.

The chain employs TRBV6-9 and TRBJ1-5; TRBD1 agrees at 12 bases. The CDR3 sequence is 16 residues long. The germline CDR1 and CDR2 sequences are MNHGY and SVAAGI. With V trimmed by 6 bases and J by 2 bases, 5 bases remained unmatched. The CDR3 DNA reads TGTGCCAGCAGGGGACAGGGGGCGTGGGGCAATCAGCCCCAGCATTTT. Translated: CASRGQGAWGNQPQHF.

The rearrangement uses TRBV18 and TRBJ1-1, with no clear D. Germline CDR1 KGHSH, CDR2 LQKENI. The CDR3 loop spans 12 amino acids. V lost 4 bases and J 4 bases, leaving 7 bases between the germline ends. The CDR3 here is CASSQSGTEAFF. The DNA for the CDR3 is TGTGCCAGCTCACAGAGTGGCACTGAAGCTTTCTTT.

The chain uses TRBV2 and TRBJ2-7, with D possibly matching TRBD1 (6 bases). V dropped 7 bases and J dropped 7 bases, with 17 bases sitting between them. The germline V gene encodes CDR1 SNHLY and CDR2 FYNNEI. This CDR3 comprises 13 residues. The CDR3 region is CASTFLQGNEQYF. In DNA, the CDR3 is TGTGCCAGCACCTTTCTACAGGGTAATGAGCAGTACTTC. Full variable domain (rest looked up from reference TRBV2 and TRBJ2-7): EPEVTQTPSHQVTQMGQEVILRCVPISNHLYFYWYRQILGQKVEFLVSFYNNEISEKSEIFDDQFSVERPDGSNFTLKIRSTKLEDSAMYFCASTFLQGNEQYFGPGTRLTVT.

This clone turned up a few times. The chain employs TRBV19 and TRBJ2-5, with TRBD2 as a possible D gene (6 bases). There are 12 residues in the CDR3. In germline, CDR1 is LNHDA, CDR2 SQIVND (reference sequence). V was pared by 6 bases and J by 5 bases, with 10 bases between. CDR3 protein: CASRQAGETQYF. As DNA, the CDR3 is TGTGCCAGTAGGCAGGCGGGGGAGACCCAGTACTTC.

This clone showed up just a few times. V and J are TRBV30 and TRBJ1-2, with D tentatively TRBD1 (6 bases). The germline V gene has CDR1 GTSNPN and CDR2 SVGIG (reference sequence). Trimming took 3 bases from V and 1 from J, leaving 9 bases between them. The CDR3 loop spans 13 amino acids. CDR3 nucleotides: TGTGCCTGGAGCGTGGACAGTAACTATGGCTACACCTTC. As protein: CAWSVDSNYGYTF.

The chain employs TRBV20-1 and TRBJ1-1, with D tentatively TRBD1 (5 bases). Per the germline V gene, CDR1 is DFQATT and CDR2 is SNEGSKA (reference sequence). V was clipped by 1 base and J by 6 bases, with 6 bases between them. This CDR3 has 11 residues. CDR3 nucleotides: TGCAGTGCTAGAGTCAGGGCTGAAGCTTTCTTT. Encoded protein: CSARVRAEAFF.

The count of this clone is one. The chain is built from TRBV9 and TRBJ2-1; 9 bases are a match to TRBD2. With 4 bases clipped from V and 0 bases from J, the junction kept 5 bases outside the gene matches. This CDR3 spans 16 amino acids. CDR1 is SGDLS, CDR2 YYNGEE, per germline. CDR3 residues: CASSPRSGSSYNEQFF. DNA of the CDR3: TGTGCCAGCAGCCCCCGTAGCGGGAGCTCCTACAATGAGCAGTTCTTC.

The chain uses TRBV11-2 and TRBJ2-6; the D gene is possibly TRBD2 (5 bases). The CDR3 is 18 residues long. Germline loops: CDR1 SGHAT, CDR2 FQNNGV. The V end lost 5 bases, the J end lost 1 base, and 18 bases lay between the germline ends. The CDR3 protein is CASSPALGVRSGANVLTF. The CDR3 nucleotides read TGTGCCAGCAGCCCGGCCCTCGGGGTGCGGTCTGGGGCCAACGTCCTGACTTTC.

This clone appeared once. The chain has TRBV6-4 and TRBJ2-3; 9 nucleotides agree with TRBD2. V was clipped by 5 bases and J by 1 base; unmatched bases: 1. Germline V gene lookup returns CDR1 MRHNA and CDR2 SNTAGT. This CDR3 is 14 amino acids long. The DNA for the CDR3 is TGTGCCAGCAGTTCTAGCGGGGGCACAGATACGCAGTATTTT. Encoded protein: CASSSSGGTDTQYF.

This clone has more than one count but fewer than ten. The V gene is TRBV5-8, the J gene TRBJ1-2, with TRBD1 matching over 8 bases. The ends lost 4 bases at V and 4 bases at J; junction bases unmatched: 6. The CDR3 spans 14 residues. CDR1 is SGHTS, CDR2 YDEGEE, per germline. CDR3 sequence: CASSTGQGGYGYTF. DNA for the CDR3: TGTGCCAGCAGCACAGGACAGGGTGGCTATGGCTACACCTTC.

This chain links TRBV2 with TRBJ1-3; 7 positions agree with TRBD1. The J segment lost 4 bases and the V segment lost 8 bases, leaving 8 bases of the junction unmatched. The CDR3 runs 14 residues. Looked up from germline, CDR1 is SNHLY and CDR2 is FYNNEI. The CDR3 nucleotides are TGTGCCAGCCTATCAGGGGGGACCGGAAACACCATATATTTT. This gives the protein CASLSGGTGNTIYF.

V and J are TRBV7-2 and TRBJ2-3; perhaps TRBD2 as D (6 bases). Germline lookup yields CDR1 SGHTA and CDR2 FQGNSA. V was clipped by 4 bases and J by 3 bases, with 11 bases between them. This CDR3 is 14 amino acids long. The CDR3 DNA sequence: TGTGCCAGCAGCTCAATTGGGGGGACAGATACGCAGTATTTT. Its protein product is CASSSIGGTDTQYF. Complete variable domain (other parts from reference TRBV7-2 and TRBJ2-3): GAGVSQSPSNKVTEKGKDVELRCDPISGHTALYWYRQSLGQGLEFLIYFQGNSAPDKSGLPSDRFSAERTGGSVSTLTIQRTQQEDSAVYLCASSSIGGTDTQYFGPGTRLTVL.